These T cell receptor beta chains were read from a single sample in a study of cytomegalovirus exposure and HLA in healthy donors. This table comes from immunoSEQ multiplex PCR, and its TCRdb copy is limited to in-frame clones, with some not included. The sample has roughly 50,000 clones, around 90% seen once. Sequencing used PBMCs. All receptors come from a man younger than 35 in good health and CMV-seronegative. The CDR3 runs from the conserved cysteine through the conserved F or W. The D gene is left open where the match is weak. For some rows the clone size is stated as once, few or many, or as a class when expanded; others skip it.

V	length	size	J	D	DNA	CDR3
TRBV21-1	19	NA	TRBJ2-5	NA	TGTGCCAGCAGCAAAGTCGGGACTAGCGGGAGGGCCAGTGTAGAGACCCAGTACTTC	CASSKVGTSGRASVETQYF
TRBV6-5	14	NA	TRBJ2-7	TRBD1	TGTGCCAGCAGTTACGGGACAGGGGCCTACGAGCAGTACTTC	CASSYGTGAYEQYF
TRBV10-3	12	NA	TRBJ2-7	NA	TGTGCCATCAGTGAGGGCGGAAGCGAGCAGTACTTC	CAISEGGSEQYF
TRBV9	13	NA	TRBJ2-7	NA	TGTGCCAGCAGCGTAGACGGGGGATACGAGCAGTACTTC	CASSVDGGYEQYF
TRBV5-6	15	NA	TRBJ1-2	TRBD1	TGTGCCAGCAGCTTCGTTCGGACAGGCGACTATGGCTACACCTTC	CASSFVRTGDYGYTF
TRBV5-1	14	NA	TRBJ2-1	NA	TGCGCCAGCAGCTTGGTCCTAGGAGCCCATGAGCAGTTCTTC	CASSLVLGAHEQFF
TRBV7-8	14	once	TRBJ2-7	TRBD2	TGTGCCAGCAGCTCCTCTAGCGGGAGTTACGAGCAGTACTTC	CASSSSSGSYEQYF
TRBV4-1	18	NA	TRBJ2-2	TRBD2	TGCGCCAGCAGCCAAGGAATAGCGGGCGGAGGGAACACCGGGGAGCTGTTTTTT	CASSQGIAGGGNTGELFF
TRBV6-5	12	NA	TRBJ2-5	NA	TGTGCCAGCAGCACAGGTTTCGCGACCCAGTACTTC	CASSTGFATQYF
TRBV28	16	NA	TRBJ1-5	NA	TGTGCCAGCAGTCCACAGGGTACGTATGGCAATCAGCCCCAGCATTTT	CASSPQGTYGNQPQHF